This T cell receptor beta chain came from a study of T cell repertoires in cytomegalovirus infection. At the level of the study: From public TCR beta signatures came an indication of both CMV infection and matching HLA type. General study findings and limits: The response measured ex vivo was dominated by TCR beta clonotypes (HLA-C-restricted and CMV-specific).

TCRdb re-analysed the reads in MiXCR, keeping a single row per CDR3 protein. The sample gives roughly 730,000 distinct CDR3 sequences, 30% to 35% of which show up once; 18% is in the top ten. Trimming cost V 0 bases and J 5 bases; bases outside gene matches: 3. CDR1 and CDR2 (germline): LGHNA, YSLEER. There are 15 residues in the CDR3. With regard to this clonotype: The antigen remains unidentified.

The chain combines TRBV4-3 with TRBJ2-5; 10 bases match TRBD2. The source of this sequence is a human donor in good health (CMV status not recorded). Some clones in this sample may be carry-over from other donors' samples. The specimen was cultured PBMCs, collected from culture after CMV antigen stimulation. The CDR3: CASSQDLAGAETQYF. The CDR3 DNA reads as TGCGCCAGCAGCCAAGACCTAGCGGGAGCGGAGACCCAGTACTTC.